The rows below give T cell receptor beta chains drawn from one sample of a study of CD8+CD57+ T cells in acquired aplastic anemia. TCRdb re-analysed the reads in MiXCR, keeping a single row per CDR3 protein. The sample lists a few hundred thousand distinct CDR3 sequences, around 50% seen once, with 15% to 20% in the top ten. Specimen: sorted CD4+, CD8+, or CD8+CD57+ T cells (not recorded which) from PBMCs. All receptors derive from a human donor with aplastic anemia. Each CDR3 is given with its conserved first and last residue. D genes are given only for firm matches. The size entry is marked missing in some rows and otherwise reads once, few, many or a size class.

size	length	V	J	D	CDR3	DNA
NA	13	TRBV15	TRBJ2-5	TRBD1	CALPQGARETQYF	TGTGCCTTACCTCAGGGGGCGCGAGAGACCCAGTACTTC
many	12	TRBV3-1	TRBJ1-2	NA	CASSQATTGYTF	TGTGCCAGCAGCCAAGCGACGACGGGCTACACCTTC
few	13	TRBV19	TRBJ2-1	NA	CASNLYPYNEQFF	TGTGCCAGTAACCTTTACCCTTACAATGAGCAGTTCTTC
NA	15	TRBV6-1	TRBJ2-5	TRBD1	CASSESTGVKETQYF	TGTGCCAGCAGTGAGTCGACAGGGGTCAAAGAGACCCAGTACTTC
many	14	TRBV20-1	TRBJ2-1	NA	CSAAWGSSYNEQFF	TGCAGTGCTGCCTGGGGCAGCTCCTACAATGAGCAGTTCTTC
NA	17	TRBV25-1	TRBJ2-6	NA	CASSEWGRDSGANVLTF	TGTGCCAGCAGTGAATGGGGACGGGACTCTGGGGCCAACGTCCTGACTTTC
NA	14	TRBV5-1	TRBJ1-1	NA	CASGLGNLNTEAFF	TGCGCCAGCGGCTTAGGGAATTTGAACACTGAAGCTTTCTTT
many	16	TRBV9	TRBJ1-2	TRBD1	CASSSQGSETYYGYTF	TGTGCCAGCAGCTCACAGGGGAGTGAGACTTACTATGGCTACACCTTC
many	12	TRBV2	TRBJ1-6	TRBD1	CASGTGRSPLHF	TGTGCCAGCGGGACAGGGAGGTCACCCCTCCACTTT
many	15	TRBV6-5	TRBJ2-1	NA	CASSYGRGRGNEQFF	TGTGCCAGCAGTTACGGGCGGGGGCGAGGGAATGAGCAGTTCTTC
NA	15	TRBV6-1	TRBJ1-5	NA	CASRQSPKGNQPQHF	TGTGCCAGCAGACAGTCTCCTAAGGGAAATCAGCCCCAGCATTTT
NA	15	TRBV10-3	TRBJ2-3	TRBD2	CAIRMLAGNTDTQYF	TGTGCCATCAGGATGCTAGCGGGGAACACAGATACGCAGTATTTT
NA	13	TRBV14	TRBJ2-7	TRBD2	CATAGAPTYEQYF	TGTGCCACCGCGGGAGCCCCAACCTACGAGCAGTACTTC
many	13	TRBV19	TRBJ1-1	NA	CASSGRGAPEAFF	TGTGCCAGTAGTGGTCGAGGGGCCCCTGAAGCTTTCTTT
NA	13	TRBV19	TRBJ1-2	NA	CASITVPGYGYTF	TGTGCCAGTATTACCGTCCCCGGCTATGGCTACACCTTC
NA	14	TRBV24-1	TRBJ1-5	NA	CATSDSGQDQPQHF	TGTGCCACCAGCGACTCGGGGCAGGATCAGCCCCAGCATTTT
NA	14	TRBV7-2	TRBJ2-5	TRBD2	CASSSGGDVETQYF	TGTGCCAGCAGCTCGGGGGGGGATGTAGAGACCCAGTACTTC
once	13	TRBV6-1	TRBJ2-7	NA	CASSPDFAYEQYF	TGTGCCAGCAGTCCCGACTTCGCCTACGAGCAGTACTTC
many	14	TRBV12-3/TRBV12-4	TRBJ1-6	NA	CASSWTRGGSPLHF	TGTGCCAGCAGTTGGACTCGGGGGGGCTCACCCCTCCACTTT
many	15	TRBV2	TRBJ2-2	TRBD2	CASSAAGANTGELFF	TGTGCCAGCAGTGCAGCGGGGGCGAACACCGGGGAGCTGTTTTTT